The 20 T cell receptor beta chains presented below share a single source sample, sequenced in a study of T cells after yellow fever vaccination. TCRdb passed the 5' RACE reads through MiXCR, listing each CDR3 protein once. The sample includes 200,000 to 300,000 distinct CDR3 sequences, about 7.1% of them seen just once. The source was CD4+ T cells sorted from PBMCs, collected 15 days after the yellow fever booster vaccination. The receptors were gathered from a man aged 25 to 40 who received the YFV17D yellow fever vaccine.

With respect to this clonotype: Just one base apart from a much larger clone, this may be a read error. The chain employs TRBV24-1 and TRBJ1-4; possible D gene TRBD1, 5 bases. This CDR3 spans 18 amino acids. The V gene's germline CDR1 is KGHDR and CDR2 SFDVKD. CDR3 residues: CATRREAGQDATTEKLFF. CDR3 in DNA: TGTGCCACCAGAAGAGAAGCGGGGCAGGATGCAACTACTGAAAAACTGTTTTTT.

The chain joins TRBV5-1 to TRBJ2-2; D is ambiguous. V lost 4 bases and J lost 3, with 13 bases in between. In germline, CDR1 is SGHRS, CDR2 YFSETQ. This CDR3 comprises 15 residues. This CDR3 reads CASSPRVADTGELFF. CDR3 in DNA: TGCGCCAGCAGCCCCCGGGTCGCGGACACCGGGGAGCTGTTTTTT.

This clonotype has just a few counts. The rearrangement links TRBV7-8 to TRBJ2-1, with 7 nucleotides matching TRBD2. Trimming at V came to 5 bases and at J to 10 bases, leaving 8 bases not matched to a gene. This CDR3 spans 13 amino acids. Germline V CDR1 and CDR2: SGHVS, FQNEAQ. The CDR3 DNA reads TGTGCCAGCAGCACCGGGACTATTGGGGAGCAGTTCTTC. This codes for CASSTGTIGEQFF.

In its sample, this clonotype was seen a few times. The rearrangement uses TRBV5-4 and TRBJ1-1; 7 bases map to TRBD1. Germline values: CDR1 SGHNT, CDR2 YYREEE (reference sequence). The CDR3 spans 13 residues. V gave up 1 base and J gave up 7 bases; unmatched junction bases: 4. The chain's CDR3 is CASSLQQGDEAFF. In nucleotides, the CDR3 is TGTGCCAGCAGCTTGCAGCAGGGGGATGAAGCTTTCTTT.

The CDR3 protein is CASSLAGGWAFF. The CDR3 DNA sequence: TGCGCCAGCAGCTTGGCGGGGGGTTGGGCTTTCTTT. The chain links TRBV5-1 to TRBJ1-1, with D possibly matching TRBD1 (5 bases). CDR1 and CDR2 (germline): SGHRS, YFSETQ. The CDR3 is 12 residues long. V lost 0 bases to trimming and J lost 11 bases, with 11 bases between them.

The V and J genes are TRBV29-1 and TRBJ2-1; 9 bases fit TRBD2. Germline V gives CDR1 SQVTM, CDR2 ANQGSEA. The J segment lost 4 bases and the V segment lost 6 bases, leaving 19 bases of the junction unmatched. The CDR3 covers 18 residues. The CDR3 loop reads CSVVGTSRSSAGYNEQFF. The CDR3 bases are TGCAGCGTAGTAGGGACTAGCAGGAGTAGTGCGGGGTACAATGAGCAGTTCTTC.

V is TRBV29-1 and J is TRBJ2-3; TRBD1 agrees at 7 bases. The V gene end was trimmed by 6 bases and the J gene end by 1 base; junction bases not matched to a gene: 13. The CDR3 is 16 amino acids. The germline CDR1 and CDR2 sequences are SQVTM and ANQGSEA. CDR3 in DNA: TGCAGCGTCACTACCCGACAGGGTTCCGGCACAGATACGCAGTATTTT. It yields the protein CSVTTRQGSGTDTQYF.

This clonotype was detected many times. The CDR3 sequence: CASSAPAGATYEQYF. For the CDR3, the DNA is TGTGCCAGCAGTGCCCCAGCGGGAGCTACCTACGAGCAGTACTTC. The V and J genes are TRBV12-3 or TRBV12-4 and TRBJ2-7; TRBD2 aligns across 8 bases. V shed 5 bases, J shed 2 bases, and the junction held 8 bases outside the gene matches. The CDR3 loop spans 15 amino acids.

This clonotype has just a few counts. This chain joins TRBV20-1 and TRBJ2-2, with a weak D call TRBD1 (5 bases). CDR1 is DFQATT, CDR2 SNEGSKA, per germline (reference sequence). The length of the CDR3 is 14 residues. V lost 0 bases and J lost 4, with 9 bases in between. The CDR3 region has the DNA TGCAGTGCTAGAGAAGGGGAAGGCACCGGGGAGCTGTTTTTT. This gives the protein CSAREGEGTGELFF.

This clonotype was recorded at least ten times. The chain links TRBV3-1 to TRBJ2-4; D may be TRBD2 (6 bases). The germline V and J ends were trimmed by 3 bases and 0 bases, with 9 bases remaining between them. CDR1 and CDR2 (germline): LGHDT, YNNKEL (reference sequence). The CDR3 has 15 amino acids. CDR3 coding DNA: TGTGCCAGCAGCCAGGAGGGGACAGCCAAAAACATTCAGTACTTC. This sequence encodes CASSQEGTAKNIQYF. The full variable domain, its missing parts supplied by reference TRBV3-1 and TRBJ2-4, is DTAVSQTPKYLVTQMGNDKSIKCEQNLGHDTMYWYKQDSKKFLKIMFSYNNKELIINETVPNRFSPKSPDKAHLNLHINSLELGDSAVYFCASSQEGTAKNIQYFGAGTRLSVL.

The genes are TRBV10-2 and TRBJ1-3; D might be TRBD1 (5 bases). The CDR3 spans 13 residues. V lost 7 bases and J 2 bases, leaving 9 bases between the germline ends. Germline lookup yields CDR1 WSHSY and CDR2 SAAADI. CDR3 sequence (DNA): TGCGCCAGCATCAGGGATCCTGGAAACACCATATATTTT. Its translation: CASIRDPGNTIYF.

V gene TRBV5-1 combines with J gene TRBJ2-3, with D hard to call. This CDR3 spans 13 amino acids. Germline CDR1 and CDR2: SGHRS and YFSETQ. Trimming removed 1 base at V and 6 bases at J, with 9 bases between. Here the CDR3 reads CASSLNIADTQYF. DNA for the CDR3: TGCGCCAGCAGCTTGAATATCGCGGATACGCAGTATTTT. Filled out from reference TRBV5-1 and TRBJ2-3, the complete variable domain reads KAGVTQTPRYLIKTRGQQVTLSCSPISGHRSVSWYQQTPGQGLQFLFEYFSETQRNKGNFPGRFSGRQFSNSRSEMNVSTLELGDSALYLCASSLNIADTQYFGPGTRLTVL.

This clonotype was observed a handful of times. The CDR3 nucleotides read TGTGCCAGCAGCCTAGGACTAGCGGGTCTTCCCTCTTACAATGAGCAGTTCTTC. Its translation is CASSLGLAGLPSYNEQFF. The chain is built from TRBV11-2 and TRBJ2-1; 11 nucleotides align to TRBD2. With V trimmed by 5 bases and J by 4 bases, 13 bases remained unmatched. The CDR3 extends over 18 amino acids. Germline V lookup: CDR1 SGHAT, CDR2 FQNNGV.

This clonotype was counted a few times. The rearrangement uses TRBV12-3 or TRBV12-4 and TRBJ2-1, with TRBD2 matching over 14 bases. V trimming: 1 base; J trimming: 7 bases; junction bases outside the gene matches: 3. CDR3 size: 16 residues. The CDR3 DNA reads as TGTGCCAGCAGTTTAGTCCGGACTAGCGGGAGGAATGAGCAGTTCTTC. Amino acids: CASSLVRTSGRNEQFF.

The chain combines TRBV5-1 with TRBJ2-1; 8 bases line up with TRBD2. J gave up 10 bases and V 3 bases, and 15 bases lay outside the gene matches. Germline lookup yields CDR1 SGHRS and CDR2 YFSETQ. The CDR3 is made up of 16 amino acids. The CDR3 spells CASSSASGSFWGEQFF. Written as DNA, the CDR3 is TGCGCCAGCAGCTCCGCGAGCGGGAGCTTTTGGGGGGAGCAGTTCTTC.

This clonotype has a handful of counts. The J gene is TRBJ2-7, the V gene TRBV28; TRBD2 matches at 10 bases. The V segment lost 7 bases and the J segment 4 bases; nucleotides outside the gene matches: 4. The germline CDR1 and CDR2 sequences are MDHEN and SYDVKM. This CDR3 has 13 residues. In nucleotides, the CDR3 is TGTGCCAGCATTCCTAGCGGGAGTTACGAGCAGTACTTC. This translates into CASIPSGSYEQYF.

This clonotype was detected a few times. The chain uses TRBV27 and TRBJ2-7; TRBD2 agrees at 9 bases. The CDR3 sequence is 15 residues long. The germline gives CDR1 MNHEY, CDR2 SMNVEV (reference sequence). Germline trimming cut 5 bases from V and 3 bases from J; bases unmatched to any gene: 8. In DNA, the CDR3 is TGTGCCAGCAGTCCCCCGGGGCGGGAGGGCTACGAGCAGTACTTC. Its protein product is CASSPPGREGYEQYF.

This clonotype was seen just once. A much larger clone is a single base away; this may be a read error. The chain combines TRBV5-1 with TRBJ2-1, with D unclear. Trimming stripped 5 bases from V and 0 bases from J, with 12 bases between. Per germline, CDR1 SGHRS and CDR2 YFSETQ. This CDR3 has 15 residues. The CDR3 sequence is CASRPQHGSYNEQFF. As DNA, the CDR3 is TGCGCCAGCAGACCACAACATGGCTCCTACAATGAGCAGTTCTTC.

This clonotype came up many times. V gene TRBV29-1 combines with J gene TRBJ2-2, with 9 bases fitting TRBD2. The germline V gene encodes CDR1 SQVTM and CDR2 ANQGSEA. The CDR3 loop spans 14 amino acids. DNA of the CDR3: TGCAGTATCAGGGGGACTAGCCGCACCGGGGAGCTGTTTTTT. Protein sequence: CSIRGTSRTGELFF.

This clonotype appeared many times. CDR3 nucleotide sequence: TGTGCCAGCAGTCACCGCGGGAACAGTCGATATCCCGGGGAGCTGTTTTTT. Encoded protein: CASSHRGNSRYPGELFF. J is TRBJ2-2 and V is TRBV12-3 or TRBV12-4; tentatively, D is TRBD2 (6 bases). This CDR3 contains 17 residues. V lost 5 bases and J 6 bases, leaving 22 bases between the germline ends.